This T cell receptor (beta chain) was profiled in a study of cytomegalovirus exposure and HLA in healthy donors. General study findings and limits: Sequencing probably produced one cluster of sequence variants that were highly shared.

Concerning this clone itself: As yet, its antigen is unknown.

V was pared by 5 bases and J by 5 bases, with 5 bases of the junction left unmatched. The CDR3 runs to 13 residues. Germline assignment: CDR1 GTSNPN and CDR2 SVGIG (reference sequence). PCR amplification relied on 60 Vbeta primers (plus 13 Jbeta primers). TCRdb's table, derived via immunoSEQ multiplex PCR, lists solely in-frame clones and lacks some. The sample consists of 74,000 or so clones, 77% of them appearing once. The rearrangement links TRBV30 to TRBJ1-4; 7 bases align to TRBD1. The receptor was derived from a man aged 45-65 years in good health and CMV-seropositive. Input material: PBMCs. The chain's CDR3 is CAWGDSGNEKLFF. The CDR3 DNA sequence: TGTGCCTGGGGGGACAGTGGAAATGAAAAACTGTTTTTT. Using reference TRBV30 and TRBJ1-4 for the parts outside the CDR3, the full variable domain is SQTIHQWPATLVQPVGSPLSLECTVEGTSNPNLYWYRQAAGRGLQLLFYSVGIGQISSEVPQNLSASRPQDRQFILSSKKLLLSDSGFYLCAWGDSGNEKLFFGSGTQLSVL.